This T cell receptor beta chain stems from a study of regulatory T cells in long-lasting Graves disease. Study conclusions and caveats: Persistent disease was associated with favored TRBV28 usage and with favored use of TRBJ1-2 and TRBJ2-5.

The CDR3 has 14 amino acids. V was pared by 6 bases and J by 5 bases, with 10 bases of the junction left unmatched. Germline values: CDR1 SNHLY, CDR2 FYNNEI. This clonotype came up many times. Its antigen is unknown. This sample's time point: persistent/refractory GD, antithyroid drugs over 5 years with positive TRAb. From RNA extracted from PBMCs, the TCR library was made. Staff drew about 8.2 milliliters of peripheral blood into EDTA tubes. Arm-PCR of CDR3 regions and iRepertoire HTBI primers were the basis on which TCR beta libraries were built. TCRdb called the multiplex PCR reads again in MiXCR, with one record for every CDR3 protein. Of hundreds of thousands of distinct CDR3 sequences listed, approximately 21% were seen once; the top ten hold roughly 7.1%.

The V gene is TRBV2, the J gene TRBJ2-7, with 7 bases lining up with TRBD1. This TCR was sampled from a female donor with Graves disease. Here the sequenced sample was peripheral blood mononuclear cells (PBMCs), taken when the disease was refractory, from a patient treated with antithyroid drugs. CDR3 protein: CASSRDSGRDEQYF. The CDR3 DNA reads TGTGCCAGCAGCCGGGACAGCGGTCGGGACGAGCAGTACTTC. Full variable domain (outside the CDR3, taken from reference TRBV2 and TRBJ2-7): EPEVTQTPSHQVTQMGQEVILRCVPISNHLYFYWYRQILGQKVEFLVSFYNNEISEKSEIFDDQFSVERPDGSNFTLKIRSTKLEDSAMYFCASSRDSGRDEQYFGPGTRLTVT.